The present T cell receptor beta chain was sequenced within a study of shared clonotypes between healthy human individuals. Trimming took off 5 bases at V and 2 bases at J, with 10 bases between the two ends. From germline, CDR1 is LGHNA and CDR2 YSLEER. This CDR3 region has 14 residues. Sequencing used immunoSEQ multiplex PCR; TCRdb keeps in-frame clones, though not all of them. The data hold 2 million to 2.5 million clones, with just over 90% observed a single time. Sequencing was performed on naive CD4+ T cells from PBMCs. Subset specified: CD45RA+ positively selected. The J gene is TRBJ1-5, the V gene TRBV4-3, with D uncertain. This TCR was sampled from a young man in good health. Some clones in this sample may be carry-over from other donors' samples. CDR3 loop: CASSEGSGNQPQHF. The CDR3 DNA reads as TGCGCCAGCAGCGAGGGTAGCGGCAATCAGCCCCAGCATTTT.